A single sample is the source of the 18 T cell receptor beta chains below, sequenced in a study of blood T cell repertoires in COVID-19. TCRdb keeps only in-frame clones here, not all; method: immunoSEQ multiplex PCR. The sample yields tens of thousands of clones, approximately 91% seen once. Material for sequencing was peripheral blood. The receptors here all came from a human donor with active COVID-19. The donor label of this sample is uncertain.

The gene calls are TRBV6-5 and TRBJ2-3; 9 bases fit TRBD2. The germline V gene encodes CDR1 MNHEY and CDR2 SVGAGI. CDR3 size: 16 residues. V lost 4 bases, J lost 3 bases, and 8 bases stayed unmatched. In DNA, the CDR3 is TGTGCCAGCAGTTTTGAAGGGCTAGCGGGAACAGATACGCAGTATTTT. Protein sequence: CASSFEGLAGTDTQYF.

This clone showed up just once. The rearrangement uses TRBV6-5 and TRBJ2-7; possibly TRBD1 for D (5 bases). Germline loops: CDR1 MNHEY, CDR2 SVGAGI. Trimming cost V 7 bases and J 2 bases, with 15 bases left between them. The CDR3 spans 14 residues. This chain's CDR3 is CASNRDSTTYEQYF. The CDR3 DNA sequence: TGTGCCAGCAATCGAGACAGCACAACCTACGAGCAGTACTTC.

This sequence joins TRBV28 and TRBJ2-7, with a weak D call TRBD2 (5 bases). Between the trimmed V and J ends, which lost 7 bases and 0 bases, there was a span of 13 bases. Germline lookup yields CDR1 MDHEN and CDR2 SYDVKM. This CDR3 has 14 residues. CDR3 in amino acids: CASISSGPSYEQYF. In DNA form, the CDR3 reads TGTGCCAGCATCTCGAGCGGACCCTCCTACGAGCAGTACTTC.

This chain's CDR3 is CASRGRTLAVTYNEQFF. CDR3 DNA sequence: TGTGCCAGCAGGGGGAGGACACTAGCGGTTACCTACAATGAGCAGTTCTTC. V is TRBV27 and J is TRBJ2-1; 8 bases agree with TRBD2. J lost 2 bases, V lost 6 bases, and 12 bases had no gene match. CDR3 size: 17 residues. Germline V lookup: CDR1 MNHEY, CDR2 SMNVEV (reference sequence).

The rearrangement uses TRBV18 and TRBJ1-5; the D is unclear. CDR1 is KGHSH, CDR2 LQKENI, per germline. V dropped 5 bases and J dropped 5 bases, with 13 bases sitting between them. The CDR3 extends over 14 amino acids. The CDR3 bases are TGTGCCAGCTCATTGGATAACGCGGATCAGCCCCAGCATTTT. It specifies CASSLDNADQPQHF.

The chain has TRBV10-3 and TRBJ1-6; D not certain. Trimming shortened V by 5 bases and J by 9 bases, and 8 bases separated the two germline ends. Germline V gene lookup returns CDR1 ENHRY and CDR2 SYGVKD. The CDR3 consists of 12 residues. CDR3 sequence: CAISPEASPLHF. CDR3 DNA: TGTGCCATCAGTCCCGAGGCTTCACCCCTCCACTTT.

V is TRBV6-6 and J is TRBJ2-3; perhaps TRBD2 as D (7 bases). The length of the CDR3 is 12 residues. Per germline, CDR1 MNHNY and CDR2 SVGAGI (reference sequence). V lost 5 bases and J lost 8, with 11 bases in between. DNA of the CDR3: TGTGCCAGCAGTGGGGGGGGCGGTACGCAGTATTTT. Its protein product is CASSGGGGTQYF.

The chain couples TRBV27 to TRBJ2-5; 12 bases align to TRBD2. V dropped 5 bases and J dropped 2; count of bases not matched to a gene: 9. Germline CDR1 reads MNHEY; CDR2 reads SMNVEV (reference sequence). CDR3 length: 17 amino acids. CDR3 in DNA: TGTGCCAGCAGTCCCCGGACTAGCGGGGCAATACAAGAGACCCAGTACTTC. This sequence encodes CASSPRTSGAIQETQYF.

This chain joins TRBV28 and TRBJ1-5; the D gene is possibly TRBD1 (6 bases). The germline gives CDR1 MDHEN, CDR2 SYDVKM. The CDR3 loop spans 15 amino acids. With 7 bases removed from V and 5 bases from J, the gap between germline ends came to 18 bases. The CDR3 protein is CASIPGGQRHQPQHF. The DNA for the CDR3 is TGTGCCAGCATTCCCGGCGGACAGAGACATCAGCCCCAGCATTTT.

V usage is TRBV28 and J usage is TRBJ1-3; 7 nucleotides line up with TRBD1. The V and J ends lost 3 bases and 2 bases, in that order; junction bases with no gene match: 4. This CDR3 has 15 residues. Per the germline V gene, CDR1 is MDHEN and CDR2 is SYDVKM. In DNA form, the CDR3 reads TGTGCCAGCAGTTTTTCGGGGACAGCTGGAAACACCATATATTTT. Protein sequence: CASSFSGTAGNTIYF.

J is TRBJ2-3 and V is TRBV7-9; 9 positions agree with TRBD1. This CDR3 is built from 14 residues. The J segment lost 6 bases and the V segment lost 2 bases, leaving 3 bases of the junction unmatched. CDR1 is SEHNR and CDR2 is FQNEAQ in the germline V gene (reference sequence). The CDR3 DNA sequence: TGTGCCAGCAGCTTATGGGACAGGGTCGATACGCAGTATTTT. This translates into CASSLWDRVDTQYF.

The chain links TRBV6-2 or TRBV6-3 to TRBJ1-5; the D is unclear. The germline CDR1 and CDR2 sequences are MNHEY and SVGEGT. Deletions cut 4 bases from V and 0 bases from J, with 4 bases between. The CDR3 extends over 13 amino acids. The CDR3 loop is CASSWPSNQPQHF. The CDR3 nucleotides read TGTGCCAGCAGTTGGCCTAGCAATCAGCCCCAGCATTTT.

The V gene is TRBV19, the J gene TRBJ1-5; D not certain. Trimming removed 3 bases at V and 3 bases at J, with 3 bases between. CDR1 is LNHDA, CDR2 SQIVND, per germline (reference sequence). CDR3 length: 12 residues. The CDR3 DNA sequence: TGTGCCAGTAGTATTCTCAATCAGCCCCAGCATTTT. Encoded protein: CASSILNQPQHF.

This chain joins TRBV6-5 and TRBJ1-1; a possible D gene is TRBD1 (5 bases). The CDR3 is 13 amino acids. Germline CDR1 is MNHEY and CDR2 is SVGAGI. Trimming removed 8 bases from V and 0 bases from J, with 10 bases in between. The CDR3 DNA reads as TGTGCCAGCCCCGGGACTGTGAACACTGAAGCTTTCTTT. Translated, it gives CASPGTVNTEAFF.

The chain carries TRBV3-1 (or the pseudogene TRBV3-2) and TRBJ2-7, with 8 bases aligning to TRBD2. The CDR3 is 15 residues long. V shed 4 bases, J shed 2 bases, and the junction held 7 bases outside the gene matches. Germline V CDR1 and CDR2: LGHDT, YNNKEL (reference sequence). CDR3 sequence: CASSRVLAGPYEQYF. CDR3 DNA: TGTGCCAGCAGCCGCGTTCTAGCGGGTCCCTACGAGCAGTACTTC.

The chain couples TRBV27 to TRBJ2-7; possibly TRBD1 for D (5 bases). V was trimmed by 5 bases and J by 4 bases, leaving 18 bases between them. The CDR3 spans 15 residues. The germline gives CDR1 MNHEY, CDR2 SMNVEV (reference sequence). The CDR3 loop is CASSALGQGSYEQYF. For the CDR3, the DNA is TGTGCCAGCAGTGCCCTCGGGCAGGGATCTTACGAGCAGTACTTC.

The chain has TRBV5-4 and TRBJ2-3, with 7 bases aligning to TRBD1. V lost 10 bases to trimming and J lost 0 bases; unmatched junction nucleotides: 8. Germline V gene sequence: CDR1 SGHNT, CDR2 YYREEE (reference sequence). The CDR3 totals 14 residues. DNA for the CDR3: TGTGCCGTCGGACAGGTGACTAGCACAGATACGCAGTATTTT. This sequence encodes CAVGQVTSTDTQYF.

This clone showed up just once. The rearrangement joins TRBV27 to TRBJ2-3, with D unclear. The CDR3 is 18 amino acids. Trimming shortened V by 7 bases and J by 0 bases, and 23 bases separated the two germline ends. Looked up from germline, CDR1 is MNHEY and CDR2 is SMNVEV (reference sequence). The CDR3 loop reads CASTTITSRVPSTDTQYF. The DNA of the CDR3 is TGTGCCAGCACCACCATTACATCCCGGGTACCGAGCACAGATACGCAGTATTTT.